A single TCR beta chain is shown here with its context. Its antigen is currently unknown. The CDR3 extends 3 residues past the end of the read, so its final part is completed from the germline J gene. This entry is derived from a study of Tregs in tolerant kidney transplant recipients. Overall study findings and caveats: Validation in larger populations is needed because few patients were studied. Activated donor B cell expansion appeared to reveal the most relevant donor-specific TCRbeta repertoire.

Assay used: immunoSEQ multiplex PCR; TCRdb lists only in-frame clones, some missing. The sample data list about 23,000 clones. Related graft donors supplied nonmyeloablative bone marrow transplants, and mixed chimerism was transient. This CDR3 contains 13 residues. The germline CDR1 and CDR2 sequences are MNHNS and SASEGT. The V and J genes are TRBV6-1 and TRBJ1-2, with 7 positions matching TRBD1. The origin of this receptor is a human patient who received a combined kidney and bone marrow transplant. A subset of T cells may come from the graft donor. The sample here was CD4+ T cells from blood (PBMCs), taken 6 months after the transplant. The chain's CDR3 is CASSETGRGGYTF. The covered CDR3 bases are TGTGCCAGCAGTGAGACAGGGAGGGGCGGC.